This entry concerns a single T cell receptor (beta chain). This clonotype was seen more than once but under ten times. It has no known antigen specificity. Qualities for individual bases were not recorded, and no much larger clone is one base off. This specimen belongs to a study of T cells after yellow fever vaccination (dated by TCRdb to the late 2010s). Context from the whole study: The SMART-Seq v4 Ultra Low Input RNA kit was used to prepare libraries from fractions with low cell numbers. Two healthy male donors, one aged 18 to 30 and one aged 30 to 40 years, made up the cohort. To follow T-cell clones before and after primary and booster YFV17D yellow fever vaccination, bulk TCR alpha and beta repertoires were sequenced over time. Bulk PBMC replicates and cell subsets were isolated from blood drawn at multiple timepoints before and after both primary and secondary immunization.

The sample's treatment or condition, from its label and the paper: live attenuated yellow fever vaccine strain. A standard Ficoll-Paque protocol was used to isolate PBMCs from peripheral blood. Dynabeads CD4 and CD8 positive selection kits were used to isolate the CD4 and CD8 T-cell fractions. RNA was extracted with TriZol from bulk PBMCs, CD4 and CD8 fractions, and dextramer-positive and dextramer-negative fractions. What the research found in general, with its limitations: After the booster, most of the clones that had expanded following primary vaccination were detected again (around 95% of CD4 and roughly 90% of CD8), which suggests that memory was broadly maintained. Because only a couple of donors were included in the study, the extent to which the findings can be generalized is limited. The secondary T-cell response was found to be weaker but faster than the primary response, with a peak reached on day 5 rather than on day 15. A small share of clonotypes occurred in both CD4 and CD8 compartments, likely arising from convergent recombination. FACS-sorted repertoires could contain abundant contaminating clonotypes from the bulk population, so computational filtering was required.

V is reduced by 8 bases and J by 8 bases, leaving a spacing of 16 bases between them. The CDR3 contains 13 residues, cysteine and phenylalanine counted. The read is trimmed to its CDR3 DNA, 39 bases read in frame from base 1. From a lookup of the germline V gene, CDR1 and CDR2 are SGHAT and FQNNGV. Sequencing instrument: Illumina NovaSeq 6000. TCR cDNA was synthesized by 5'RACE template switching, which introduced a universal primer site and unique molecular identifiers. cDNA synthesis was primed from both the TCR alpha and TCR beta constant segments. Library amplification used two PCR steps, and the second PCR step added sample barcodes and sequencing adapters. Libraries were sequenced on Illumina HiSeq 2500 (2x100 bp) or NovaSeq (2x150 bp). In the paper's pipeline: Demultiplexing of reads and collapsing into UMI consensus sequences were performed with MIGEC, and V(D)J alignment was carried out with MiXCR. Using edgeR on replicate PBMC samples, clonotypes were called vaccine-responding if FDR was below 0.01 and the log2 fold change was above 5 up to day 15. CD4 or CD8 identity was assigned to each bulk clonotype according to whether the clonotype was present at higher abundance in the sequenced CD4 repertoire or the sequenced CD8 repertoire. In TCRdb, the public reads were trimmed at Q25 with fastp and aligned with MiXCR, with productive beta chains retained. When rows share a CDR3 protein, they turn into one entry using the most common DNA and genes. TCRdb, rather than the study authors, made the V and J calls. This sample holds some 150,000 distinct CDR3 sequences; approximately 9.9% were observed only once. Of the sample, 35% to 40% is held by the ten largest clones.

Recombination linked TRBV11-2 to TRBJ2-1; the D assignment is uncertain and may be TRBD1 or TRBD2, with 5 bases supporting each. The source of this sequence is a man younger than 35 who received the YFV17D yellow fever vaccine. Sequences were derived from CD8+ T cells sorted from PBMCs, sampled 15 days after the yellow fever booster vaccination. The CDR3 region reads CASGRSGSDEQFF. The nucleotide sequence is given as TGTGCCAGCGGCCGGTCAGGGAGCGATGAGCAGTTCTTC.